This passage covers 17 T cell receptor beta chains from one sample sequenced in a study of blood T cells in healthy people across ages. A J-beta primer mix and a sample-barcoded 5' primer were used in a second PCR of about 6 to 12 cycles. Each CDR3 protein gets one entry after TCRdb re-called the 5' RACE reads with MiXCR. This sample has 700,000 to 850,000 distinct CDR3 sequences, with about 53% found just once. The sequenced material came from blood. The source of these receptors is an elderly man in good health.

V and J are TRBV9 and TRBJ2-4, with 10 bases identical to TRBD1. The V segment lost 0 bases and the J segment 8 bases; nucleotides outside the gene matches: 17. Germline CDR1 and CDR2: SGDLS and YYNGEE. The CDR3 has 19 residues. As DNA, the CDR3 is TGTGCCAGCAGCGTAGGGGACCGGGACAGGGGTCCACATGGGGACATTCAGTACTTC. Translated, it gives CASSVGDRDRGPHGDIQYF.

The chain carries TRBV18 and TRBJ2-4; D is undetermined. The J call may be mistaken, given a closer DNA end match to TRBJ2-7. CDR3 size: 13 residues. Germline V gene data show CDR1 as KGHSH and CDR2 as LQKENI. CDR3 region: CASSPNRPYEQYF. CDR3 nucleotide sequence: TGTGCCAGCTCACCGAACCGACCATACGAGCAGTACTTC.

The chain uses TRBV28 and TRBJ2-5, with D perhaps matching TRBD2 (5 bases). V was shortened by 10 bases and J by 1 base, with 19 bases between the two germline ends. The CDR3 contains 15 residues. From germline, CDR1 is MDHEN and CDR2 SYDVKM. The chain's CDR3 is CATAPAASFQETQYF. Written as DNA, the CDR3 is TGTGCCACCGCTCCCGCGGCTAGCTTCCAAGAGACCCAGTACTTC.

The chain uses TRBV12-3 or TRBV12-4 and TRBJ2-1, with 9 bases fitting TRBD2. Trimming at V came to 5 bases and at J to 1 base, leaving 3 bases not matched to a gene. The length of the CDR3 is 15 residues. The chain's CDR3 is CASSKSGGSYNEQFF. DNA of the CDR3: TGTGCCAGCAGTAAGAGCGGGGGGTCCTACAATGAGCAGTTCTTC.

This sequence joins TRBV29-1 and TRBJ1-1; a possible D gene is TRBD1 (6 bases). Germline lookup yields CDR1 SQVTM and CDR2 ANQGSEA. The length of the CDR3 is 11 residues. Between the trimmed V and J ends, which lost 3 bases and 11 bases, there was a span of 13 bases. The CDR3 spells CSVETGQGAFF. CDR3 DNA sequence: TGCAGCGTTGAGACCGGGCAGGGGGCTTTCTTT.

V is TRBV20-1 and J is TRBJ2-4, with D tentatively TRBD1 or TRBD2 (5 bases each). Trimming shortened V by 3 bases and J by 13 bases, and 19 bases separated the two germline ends. Germline V gene data show CDR1 as DFQATT and CDR2 as SNEGSKA (reference sequence). The CDR3 spans 13 residues. The CDR3 protein is CSASAGATIEQYF. The CDR3 DNA reads TGCAGTGCTAGCGCCGGGGCAACGATAGAGCAGTACTTC.

This chain uses TRBV5-1 with TRBJ2-1; TRBD2 matches 9 bases. The CDR3 loop spans 18 amino acids. The J segment lost 8 bases and the V segment lost 5 bases, leaving 20 bases of the junction unmatched. Germline CDR1 and CDR2: SGHRS and YFSETQ. The CDR3 nucleotides are TGCGCCAGCAGTCAAACCCCCTGGAAGGGACTAGCTGTAGATGAGCAGTTCTTC. Translation: CASSQTPWKGLAVDEQFF.

V is TRBV25-1 and J is TRBJ1-1; tentative D call: TRBD1 (6 bases). Trimming stripped 6 bases from V and 0 bases from J, with 11 bases between. Germline CDR1 is MGHDK and CDR2 is SYGVNS. The length of the CDR3 is 14 residues. The CDR3 nucleotides are TGTGCCAGCAGCTCCGGGACACTGAACACTGAAGCTTTCTTT. Translated: CASSSGTLNTEAFF.

On this clonotype itself: A junction end diverges from the germline sequence, so it may reflect a read error. This rearrangement joins TRBV24-1 to TRBJ2-2, with D uncertain. This CDR3 contains 16 residues. Germline loops: CDR1 KGHDR, CDR2 SFDVKD. The CDR3 sequence: CAPSDLDGLGTGELFF. In DNA, the CDR3 is TGTGCCCCCAGTGATTTGGACGGGTTGGGCACCGGGGAGCTGTTTTTT.

The chain uses TRBV10-3 and TRBJ1-1; 8 positions match TRBD1. Germline V CDR1 and CDR2: ENHRY, SYGVKD. This CDR3 spans 15 amino acids. V lost 4 bases and J lost 2; bases outside the gene matches: 6. The CDR3 sequence is CAISGSDRGNTEAFF. The CDR3 DNA reads TGTGCCATCAGTGGGTCTGACAGGGGCAACACTGAAGCTTTCTTT.

V gene TRBV30 combines with J gene TRBJ1-2; D not certain. CDR3 length: 12 residues. The V end lost 3 bases, the J end lost 7 bases, and 12 bases lay between the germline ends. Germline CDR1 and CDR2: GTSNPN and SVGIG (reference sequence). Written as DNA, the CDR3 is TGTGCCTGGAGCCGGGATCTGGGTGGCTACACCTTC. The encoded protein is CAWSRDLGGYTF.

CDR3 coding DNA: TGTGCCGGGGATCGTAAGGGAGGCACTGAAGCTTTCTTT. This sequence encodes CAGDRKGGTEAFF. J is TRBJ1-1 and V is TRBV6-1; no firm D call. CDR1 and CDR2 from the germline V gene are MNHNS and SASEGT. Trimming pared 11 bases from V and 4 bases from J, leaving 17 bases between. The CDR3 consists of 13 residues.

The V call is TRBV5-1, the J call TRBJ1-2; 8 nucleotides line up with TRBD1. CDR1 and CDR2 from the germline V gene are SGHRS and YFSETQ. The CDR3 is 18 amino acids. Unmatched junction bases numbered 18, after V lost 3 bases and J lost 5 bases. The CDR3 DNA reads as TGCGCCAGCAGCTCTGATATGGCAGGGGGCGACTACAGATATGGCTACACCTTC. Its protein is CASSSDMAGGDYRYGYTF.

The chain recombines TRBV24-1 with TRBJ1-5; 7 bases fit TRBD1. The junction had 3 bases not matched to a gene; V was cut back by 2 bases and J by 0 bases. The CDR3 runs 16 residues. From germline, CDR1 is KGHDR and CDR2 SFDVKD. CDR3: CATSDSDRNSNQPQHF. As DNA, the CDR3 is TGTGCCACCAGTGATTCGGACAGGAATAGCAATCAGCCCCAGCATTTT.

This CDR3 is CSVVFVETQYF. The CDR3 nucleotides read TGCAGCGTTGTTTTCGTAGAGACCCAGTACTTC. The rearrangement uses TRBV29-1 and TRBJ2-5; D gene ambiguous. The V end lost 4 bases, the J end lost 4 bases, and 7 bases lay between the germline ends. Germline V gene sequence: CDR1 SQVTM, CDR2 ANQGSEA. This CDR3 is 11 amino acids long. The entire variable domain, with the rest obtained from reference TRBV29-1 and TRBJ2-5, is as follows: SAVISQKPSRDICQRGTSLTIQCQVDSQVTMMFWYRQQPGQSLTLIATANQGSEATYESGFVIDKFPISRPNLTFSTLTVSNMSPEDSSIYLCSVVFVETQYFGPGTRLLVL.

The J gene is TRBJ1-1, the V gene TRBV29-1; 7 bases align to TRBD1. The V and J ends lost 8 bases and 0 bases, in that order; junction bases with no gene match: 15. In germline, CDR1 is SQVTM, CDR2 ANQGSEA. The CDR3 covers 16 residues. The CDR3 loop reads CSSTGDFPSMNTEAFF. In nucleotides, the CDR3 is TGCAGCTCAACAGGGGACTTCCCCTCAATGAACACTGAAGCTTTCTTT.

The chain has TRBV3-1 and TRBJ2-1; TRBD2 agrees at 13 bases. V lost 5 bases, J lost 8 bases, and 6 bases stayed unmatched. Germline CDR1 is LGHDT and CDR2 is YNNKEL (reference sequence). This CDR3 has 15 amino acids. The CDR3 is CASSWTSGRRDEQFF. The DNA of the CDR3 is TGTGCCAGCAGCTGGACTAGCGGGAGAAGGGATGAGCAGTTCTTC.